The sample holds many counts of the clone carrying this TCR beta chain. Its antigen is unidentified. V lost 1 base, J lost 5 bases, and 12 bases lay in between. CDR3 size: 14 residues. In germline, CDR1 is LNHNV, CDR2 YYDKDF (reference sequence). The data stem from a study of T-cell reconstitution after alpha-beta-depleted transplantation in children. Points from the study as a whole: Alpha-beta T cells present about two months after transplant were reported to originate from several hundred expanded graft clones. Day-60 TCRbeta diversity that was high in some patients was derived from surviving recipient T cells and thymic progenitors. A year had passed since transplant, and T-cell counts and diversity by then came mostly from newly produced T cells.

The TCRbeta library was prepared with unique molecular identifiers. TCRdb processed the PCR reads anew with MiXCR; each CDR3 protein has one entry. There are fewer than 1 million distinct CDR3 sequences in the sample; 16% occur only once, and under 6% lies in the top ten. This chain uses TRBV15 with TRBJ2-7; D is tentatively TRBD1 or TRBD2 (5 bases each). Sequenced here: PBMCs, mostly from graft donor cells, sampled 360 days after TCRalphabeta/CD19-depleted stem cell transplant. The sequence derives from a male patient aged 10 to 17 who had a stem cell transplant for acute lymphoblastic leukemia, so the T cells may come from the graft donor. CDR3 coding DNA: TGTGCCACCAGCAGAGGGGGGACCACTGACGAGCAGTACTTC. Amino acid sequence: CATSRGGTTDEQYF.